This T cell receptor (beta chain) was recovered during a study of cytomegalovirus exposure and HLA in healthy donors. Findings of the study overall: The records held CMV serostatus as the only immune exposure information.

PCR primers comprised 60 Vbeta and 13 Jbeta primers. TCRdb keeps only in-frame clones here, not all; method: immunoSEQ multiplex PCR. The sample has 100,000 to 150,000 clones, about 87% seen once. The germline CDR1 and CDR2 sequences are SEHNR and FQNEAQ (reference sequence). Germline trimming cut 5 bases from V and 3 bases from J; bases unmatched to any gene: 9. This CDR3 region has 15 residues. A note on this clone: The antigen remains unidentified.

The clonotype comes from a woman aged 25 to 39 in good health and CMV-seronegative. This rearrangement joins TRBV7-9 to TRBJ2-5; 7 nucleotides line up with TRBD2. The sequenced sample consisted of PBMCs. The CDR3 loop is CASSRGVAEKETQYF. CDR3 in DNA: TGTGCCAGCAGCCGGGGGGTAGCGGAAAAAGAGACCCAGTACTTC.